This T cell receptor (beta chain) was captured by sequencing in a study of T cells after posttransplantation cyclophosphamide. Study findings and constraints: Later post-transplant blood repertoires were often dominated by donor CD8+ memory clones. Tissue-infiltrating T cells from skin or gut overlapped little with blood T cells. Recipient CMV seropositivity and CMV reactivation strongly tracked TRB clonality.

This CDR3 spans 13 amino acids. The V gene lost 7 bases and the J gene lost 7 bases, with 17 bases spanning the gap. CDR1 and CDR2 from the germline V gene are LNHDA and SQIVND (reference sequence). TCRdb's copy holds only in-frame clones and misses some; the assay was immunoSEQ multiplex PCR. The sample includes about 47,000 clones, roughly nine tenths of them seen just once. On the day of bone marrow donation, the related graft donor provided peripheral blood. A word on this clone: No antigen is known for it.

The rearrangement joins TRBV19 to TRBJ2-7; perhaps TRBD1 as D (5 bases). This receptor was taken from a woman aged 45-60 years in good health and a related stem cell transplant donor. The sample taken for sequencing was PBMCs. CDR3 DNA sequence: TGTGCCAGTACCCCAGGGCAGGGTGGGGAGCAGTACTTC. Amino acids: CASTPGQGGEQYF.